These 18 T cell receptor beta chains originate from one sample sequenced in a study of Graves' ophthalmopathy and Graves' hyperthyroidism. The TCR beta CDR3 regions underwent amplification from RNA transcripts. Scientists carried out first-round RT-PCR using HTBI primers and then a second-round multiplex PCR. Via MiXCR, TCRdb re-called the multiplex PCR reads, giving one row per CDR3 protein. The sample shows 450,000 or so distinct CDR3 sequences, 14% of them seen only once. Input material: blood. The receptors shown here come from a woman in her twenties or thirties with Graves' ophthalmopathy.

This clonotype was counted at least ten times. The chain combines TRBV13 with TRBJ2-5; TRBD1 might be the D (7 bases). The germline V gene encodes CDR1 PRHDT and CDR2 FYEKMQ (reference sequence). The CDR3 contains 15 residues. The ends were cut back, 3 bases at V and 5 bases at J, with 16 bases in the middle. The CDR3 here is CASSFGAGGTETQYF. CDR3 DNA: TGTGCCAGCAGCTTCGGGGCAGGGGGGACGGAGACCCAGTACTTC. Together with reference TRBV13 and TRBJ2-5, the CDR3 gives the full variable domain: AAGVIQSPRHLIKEKRETATLKCYPIPRHDTVYWYQQGPGQDPQFLISFYEKMQSDKGSIPDRFSAQQFSDYHSELNMSSLELGDSALYFCASSFGAGGTETQYFGPGTRLLVL.

J is TRBJ1-1 and V is TRBV18; possibly TRBD1 for D (6 bases). The CDR3 loop spans 15 amino acids. Looked up from germline, CDR1 is KGHSH and CDR2 is LQKENI. V lost 8 bases, J lost 0 bases, and 16 bases lay in between. CDR3 in DNA: TGTGCCAGCGCGTCGACAGGAGACATGAACACTGAAGCTTTCTTT. The encoded protein is CASASTGDMNTEAFF.

V and J are TRBV12-3 or TRBV12-4 and TRBJ1-1; perhaps TRBD1 as D (6 bases). This CDR3 has 16 amino acids. V lost 5 bases and J lost 11, with 27 bases in between. This CDR3 is CASSKQGSRGYTEAFF. The CDR3 DNA is TGTGCCAGCAGTAAACAGGGCTCCCGAGGGTACACCGAGGCTTTCTTT.

This clonotype was detected only a few times. The chain recombines TRBV14 with TRBJ2-7; the match to TRBD1 covers 9 bases. With V trimmed by 4 bases and J by 2 bases, 6 bases remained unmatched. The CDR3 loop spans 15 amino acids. Germline V CDR1 and CDR2: SGHDN, FVKESK. The CDR3 spells CASSLRTGAAYEQYF. For the CDR3, the DNA is TGTGCCAGCAGCCTTCGGACAGGGGCGGCCTACGAGCAGTACTTC.

This clonotype has ten or more counts. V and J are TRBV20-1 and TRBJ1-1; D not certain. The CDR3 runs 13 residues. Trimming removed 1 base at V and 1 base at J, with 7 bases between. CDR1 is DFQATT and CDR2 is SNEGSKA in the germline V gene (reference sequence). The CDR3 DNA reads as TGCAGTGCTAGAGTGACTACGAACACTGAAGCTTTCTTT. Translation: CSARVTTNTEAFF.

The table lists this clonotype with a few counts. A read error is possible here, since a much larger clone lies one base away. This chain uses TRBV12-5 with TRBJ2-4, with 10 bases matching TRBD2. The CDR3 totals 17 residues. Germline CDR1 and CDR2: LGHNT and FRNRAP. CDR3 sequence: CASGLALAGVAKNIKYF. CDR3 bases: TGTGCTAGTGGTTTGGCTCTAGCGGGGGTAGCCAAAAACATTAAGTACTTC.

The table lists this clonotype with many counts. The J gene is TRBJ2-7, the V gene TRBV13; D is possibly TRBD1 (6 bases). CDR3 length: 16 amino acids. From germline, CDR1 is PRHDT and CDR2 FYEKMQ (reference sequence). Deletions cut 5 bases from V and 0 bases from J, with 17 bases between. The CDR3, as DNA: TGTGCCAGCAGCAATACCGGGACACGGAACTCCTACGAGCAGTACTTC. As protein: CASSNTGTRNSYEQYF.

This clonotype was picked up many times. The CDR3 reads CASSYSTGYQETQYF. CDR3 in DNA: TGTGCCAGCAGTTACTCCACAGGCTACCAAGAGACCCAGTACTTC. The chain joins TRBV6-5 to TRBJ2-5; a weak D match, TRBD1 (5 bases). The CDR3 loop spans 15 amino acids. V lost 0 bases and J lost 0, with 8 bases in between. Germline CDR1 reads MNHEY; CDR2 reads SVGAGI.

This clonotype was detected many times. The chain is built from TRBV28 and TRBJ2-7, with D possibly being TRBD2 (5 bases). V lost 5 bases, J lost 3 bases, and 11 bases lay in between. CDR3 size: 13 residues. Germline assignment: CDR1 MDHEN and CDR2 SYDVKM. CDR3 nucleotide sequence: TGTGCCAGCAGTCTGGGCGGGTACTACGAGCAGTACTTC. Its translation: CASSLGGYYEQYF.

This clonotype was seen at least ten times. The chain couples TRBV5-1 to TRBJ1-1, with 7 nucleotides matching TRBD1. This CDR3 comprises 14 residues. V dropped 2 bases and J dropped 5; count of bases not matched to a gene: 6. Germline V lookup: CDR1 SGHRS, CDR2 YFSETQ. CDR3 amino acids: CASSLGGARTEAFF. The CDR3 nucleotides read TGCGCCAGCAGCTTAGGGGGCGCGAGAACTGAAGCTTTCTTT. Filled out from reference TRBV5-1 and TRBJ1-1, the complete variable domain reads KAGVTQTPRYLIKTRGQQVTLSCSPISGHRSVSWYQQTPGQGLQFLFEYFSETQRNKGNFPGRFSGRQFSNSRSEMNVSTLELGDSALYLCASSLGGARTEAFFGQGTRLTVV.

At least ten counts were recorded for this clonotype. The chain has TRBV29-1 and TRBJ2-7; D might be TRBD2 (6 bases). Trimming left V 6 bases short and J 6 bases short, with 18 bases between. The germline gives CDR1 SQVTM, CDR2 ANQGSEA. The CDR3 runs 13 residues. In nucleotides, the CDR3 is TGCAGCGTGAGAACTACTAGCTACGGCGAGCAGTACTTC. Amino acids: CSVRTTSYGEQYF.

This clonotype was seen more than once but under ten times. The V and J genes are TRBV3-1 and TRBJ1-5; D might be TRBD1 (5 bases). V gave up 0 bases and J gave up 1 base, with 16 bases separating them. CDR1 and CDR2 from the germline V gene are LGHDT and YNNKEL (reference sequence). The CDR3 is 18 amino acids. The CDR3 loop reads CASSQDPATATSNQPQHF. The CDR3 region has the DNA TGTGCCAGCAGCCAAGATCCGGCGACAGCCACGAGCAATCAGCCCCAGCATTTT.

The rearrangement uses TRBV12-3 or TRBV12-4 and TRBJ2-5, with D unresolved. The CDR3 loop spans 12 amino acids. V shed 5 bases and J shed 5 bases, with 9 bases lying between them. The CDR3: CASSPSWETQYF. CDR3 DNA sequence: TGTGCCAGCAGTCCTTCCTGGGAGACCCAGTACTTC.

This clonotype appeared many times. This may be a read error: a much more frequent sequence differs by one nucleotide. CDR3 in amino acids: CASSADYEQYF. The DNA of the CDR3 is TGTGCCAGCAGTGCCGACTACGAGCAGTACTTC. The V and J genes are TRBV25-1 and TRBJ2-7; D is unresolved. CDR1 is MGHDK, CDR2 SYGVNS, per germline. The CDR3 is 11 residues long. V lost 4 bases to trimming and J lost 3 bases, with 4 bases between them.

This clonotype was recorded many times. V and J are TRBV12-3 or TRBV12-4 and TRBJ2-2, with TRBD1 as a possible D gene (5 bases). The CDR3 extends over 15 amino acids. Deletions cut 6 bases from V and 2 bases from J, with 13 bases between. The CDR3 here is CASRRRTFNTGELFF. The CDR3 coding sequence is TGTGCCAGCAGGCGCAGGACATTTAACACCGGGGAGCTGTTTTTT.

This clonotype occurred many times. This chain links TRBV29-1 with TRBJ2-5; 7 bases match TRBD2. CDR3 size: 13 residues. CDR1 and CDR2 from the germline V gene are SQVTM and ANQGSEA. J lost 3 bases, V lost 0 bases, and 1 base had no gene match. DNA for the CDR3: TGCAGCGTTGAAGATGGGACTAAAGAGACCCAGTACTTC. It yields the protein CSVEDGTKETQYF. Supplemented by reference TRBV29-1 and TRBJ2-5, the full variable domain reads SAVISQKPSRDICQRGTSLTIQCQVDSQVTMMFWYRQQPGQSLTLIATANQGSEATYESGFVIDKFPISRPNLTFSTLTVSNMSPEDSSIYLCSVEDGTKETQYFGPGTRLLVL.

This clonotype was detected ten times or more. The rearrangement uses TRBV6-1 and TRBJ1-3, with D maybe TRBD1 (5 bases). The V and J ends lost 5 bases and 0 bases respectively, with 11 bases between them. The germline V gene has CDR1 MNHNS and CDR2 SASEGT. This CDR3 is 15 amino acids long. DNA of the CDR3: TGTGCCAGCAGTCCGAGACAGAACTCTGGAAACACCATATATTTT. Translation: CASSPRQNSGNTIYF.

This clonotype was counted many times. The rearrangement uses TRBV6-5 and TRBJ1-1, with D tentatively TRBD1 (6 bases). Germline V gives CDR1 MNHEY, CDR2 SVGAGI. The CDR3 runs 17 residues. The germline V and J ends were trimmed by 0 bases and 3 bases, with 17 bases remaining between them. CDR3 DNA: TGTGCCAGCAGTTACTCATCGGGTCGGGGGGCACACACTGAAGCTTTCTTT. Translating it yields CASSYSSGRGAHTEAFF.